Shown below are 17 T cell receptor beta chains from a single sample sequenced in a study of PD-1 blockade in mismatch repair-deficient tumors. Libraries were prepared by immunoSEQ multiplex PCR; TCRdb keeps only in-frame clonotypes and omits some of them. The repertoire holds fewer than 60,000 clones, with approximately 80% as singletons. The source was PBMCs, collected before pembrolizumab treatment. The receptors originated from an adult with mismatch repair-deficient cancer.

The chain carries TRBV7-9 and TRBJ1-3, with no clear D. This CDR3 region has 16 residues. With 1 base removed from V and 2 bases from J, the gap between germline ends came to 12 bases. CDR1 is SEHNR, CDR2 FQNEAQ, per germline (reference sequence). The CDR3 DNA reads as TGTGCCAGCAGCTTAGTCACCCGTCCAGCTGGAAACACCATATATTTT. Protein: CASSLVTRPAGNTIYF.

This clone was observed once. The chain combines TRBV6-5 with TRBJ1-2; 12 bases align to TRBD1. CDR3 length: 15 residues. Germline V lookup: CDR1 MNHEY, CDR2 SVGAGI. The V and J ends lost 6 bases and 3 bases, in that order; junction bases with no gene match: 5. This CDR3 reads CASRWGQGAHYGYTF. The DNA for the CDR3 is TGTGCCAGCAGGTGGGGACAGGGGGCCCACTATGGCTACACCTTC.

The rearrangement uses TRBV28 and TRBJ2-1, with 7 positions matching TRBD2. The CDR3 loop spans 13 amino acids. Germline assignment: CDR1 MDHEN and CDR2 SYDVKM. The V and J ends lost 6 bases and 7 bases, in that order; junction bases with no gene match: 6. The DNA for the CDR3 is TGTGCCAGCAGGCTTAGCGGGCCGAATGAGCAGTTCTTC. This sequence encodes CASRLSGPNEQFF.

This chain links TRBV6-5 with TRBJ2-5, with TRBD2 matching 9 bases. The V and J ends lost 6 bases and 5 bases, in that order; junction bases with no gene match: 10. The CDR3 is 15 amino acids. Germline V gene lookup returns CDR1 MNHEY and CDR2 SVGAGI. The CDR3 is CASRPLLAGGETQYF. In DNA, the CDR3 is TGTGCCAGCAGACCTCTCCTCGCGGGAGGGGAGACCCAGTACTTC.

This clone was found once. The J gene is TRBJ1-3, the V gene TRBV9; 8 nucleotides match TRBD1. Germline V gives CDR1 SGDLS, CDR2 YYNGEE. V lost 4 bases, J lost 7 bases, and 7 bases stayed unmatched. The CDR3 extends over 14 amino acids. CDR3 residues: CASSLGGQGNTIYF. The CDR3 region has the DNA TGTGCCAGCAGCCTTGGTGGACAGGGCAACACCATATATTTT.

The chain carries TRBV7-9 and TRBJ1-3; D remains ambiguous. The CDR3 loop spans 14 amino acids. Germline CDR1 SEHNR, CDR2 FQNEAQ (reference sequence). The V end lost 1 base, the J end lost 5 bases, and 9 bases lay between the germline ends. The CDR3 here is CASSLDVKRNTIYF. Here the CDR3 DNA reads TGTGCCAGCAGCTTAGACGTTAAGAGAAACACCATATATTTT.

V usage is TRBV10-2 and J usage is TRBJ2-1; no reliable D call. Trimming removed 0 bases at V and 0 bases at J, with 9 bases between. The germline V gene has CDR1 WSHSY and CDR2 SAAADI. The length of the CDR3 is 16 residues. The CDR3 DNA is TGCGCCAGCAGTGAGTCGGCACCTAGCTCCTACAATGAGCAGTTCTTC. Its protein is CASSESAPSSYNEQFF.

The chain couples TRBV29-1 to TRBJ2-7, with 8 bases aligning to TRBD2. V lost 6 bases and J lost 2; bases outside the gene matches: 3. Germline V gene lookup returns CDR1 SQVTM and CDR2 ANQGSEA. The CDR3 is made up of 12 amino acids. The chain's CDR3 is CSVREGTYEQYF. CDR3 nucleotide sequence: TGCAGCGTCCGGGAGGGGACCTACGAGCAGTACTTC.

This clone was seen a handful of times. The CDR3 DNA follows: TGTGCCAGCAGCTTTCTCGGAATGAACACTGAAGCTTTCTTT. It encodes CASSFLGMNTEAFF. V is TRBV11-2 and J is TRBJ1-1; the D is unclear. Germline lookup yields CDR1 SGHAT and CDR2 FQNNGV. This CDR3 contains 14 residues. V shed 3 bases and J shed 0 bases, with 8 bases lying between them.

The chain uses TRBV11-3 and TRBJ1-4; D not certain. V lost 5 bases and J 7 bases, leaving 8 bases between the germline ends. The germline V gene encodes CDR1 SGHNT and CDR2 YENEEA. The CDR3 length is 12 residues. The CDR3: CASSQTVEKLFF. In DNA, the CDR3 is TGTGCCAGCAGCCAAACCGTTGAAAAACTGTTTTTT.

This rearrangement joins TRBV9 to TRBJ1-1; 11 bases are a match to TRBD1. This CDR3 has 15 amino acids. V was clipped by 2 bases and J by 3 bases; unmatched bases: 3. Germline CDR1 and CDR2: SGDLS and YYNGEE. The CDR3 loop reads CASSVWGQGDTEAFF. In DNA form, the CDR3 reads TGTGCCAGCAGCGTGTGGGGACAGGGGGACACTGAAGCTTTCTTT.

This chain links TRBV5-4 with TRBJ2-1; the match to TRBD1 covers 8 bases. Germline V gives CDR1 SGHNT, CDR2 YYREEE (reference sequence). V was pared by 7 bases and J by 8 bases, with 11 bases of the junction left unmatched. The CDR3 is 14 amino acids. The CDR3 nucleotides are TGTGCCAGCGGAAGACAGGGGTCGTCGTATGAGCAGTTCTTC. This translates into CASGRQGSSYEQFF.

The J gene is TRBJ1-3, the V gene TRBV9; unclear D gene. The V gene lost 0 bases and the J gene lost 0 bases, with 10 bases spanning the gap. Germline assignment: CDR1 SGDLS and CDR2 YYNGEE. The CDR3 runs to 16 residues. This chain's CDR3 is CASSVATWGSGNTIYF. CDR3 nucleotide sequence: TGTGCCAGCAGCGTAGCTACTTGGGGCTCTGGAAACACCATATATTTT.

This chain connects TRBV6-5 to TRBJ1-3; 8 bases fit TRBD1. Germline V gene data show CDR1 as MNHEY and CDR2 as SVGAGI. Germline trimming cut 4 bases from V and 7 bases from J; bases unmatched to any gene: 12. The CDR3 contains 16 residues. CDR3 loop: CASSLVGQGKRNTIYF. As DNA, the CDR3 is TGTGCCAGCAGTTTGGTCGGACAGGGTAAAAGGAACACCATATATTTT.

CDR3 region: CASSTQGIGKTQYF. The CDR3 DNA sequence: TGTGCCAGTAGTACACAGGGGATCGGAAAGACCCAGTACTTC. The V gene is TRBV19, the J gene TRBJ2-5; 7 bases line up with TRBD1. There are 14 residues in the CDR3. Germline V gene lookup returns CDR1 LNHDA and CDR2 SQIVND (reference sequence). Germline trimming cut 4 bases from V and 6 bases from J; bases unmatched to any gene: 8.

The CDR3 DNA follows: TGTGCCAGCAGCGTTGGGACAGGAAAAAACATTCAGTACTTC. Protein product: CASSVGTGKNIQYF. The chain uses TRBV9 and TRBJ2-4; 8 bases fit TRBD1. Germline V gene lookup returns CDR1 SGDLS and CDR2 YYNGEE. The trim removed 2 bases at V and 4 bases at J, leaving 2 bases unmatched. The length of the CDR3 is 14 residues.

This chain joins TRBV4-2 and TRBJ1-2; 9 bases are a match to TRBD1. J lost 2 bases, V lost 4 bases, and 5 bases had no gene match. Germline assignment: CDR1 LGHNA and CDR2 YNFKEQ. The CDR3 spans 15 residues. The CDR3 DNA reads as TGTGCCAGCAGCCCGCCGGGACAGGGAAACTATGGCTACACCTTC. This gives the protein CASSPPGQGNYGYTF.